The T cell receptor beta chain described here comes from a study of post-analysis software for immune sequencing data. Study as a whole: Multiple sclerosis in the patients followed relapsing-remitting, secondary progressive and progressive-relapsing courses. Whole-study findings and limits: Samples from one preparation batch, clustered by F measure, grouped strongly together. Multiple sclerosis was associated with a significant reduction in normalized Chao1 diversity relative to controls. When patients were compared with controls, a handful of TRBV segments were more frequent, TRBV5-6, TRBV5-1 and TRBV20-1 among them.

Unique molecular identifiers featured in each of the TCR beta cDNA libraries. With roughly 0.9 to 10 million T cells as the source, about half a million cDNA molecules resulted. Each CDR3 protein gets one entry after TCRdb re-called the PCR reads with MiXCR. The profile shows approximately 730,000 distinct CDR3 sequences, roughly 46% of them singletons. This clonotype was found once. Antigen: not known. The CDR3 spans 13 residues. V gave up 5 bases and J gave up 2 bases, with 7 bases separating them. Germline V gene data show CDR1 as LGHNA and CDR2 as YSLEER. The sequence derives from a girl under 18 with multiple sclerosis. Sequences were obtained from blood. V is TRBV4-3 and J is TRBJ2-1; D is ambiguous. CDR3 sequence reads: CASSKAAYNEQFF. CDR3 in DNA: TGCGCCAGCAGCAAGGCCGCCTACAATGAGCAGTTCTTC.